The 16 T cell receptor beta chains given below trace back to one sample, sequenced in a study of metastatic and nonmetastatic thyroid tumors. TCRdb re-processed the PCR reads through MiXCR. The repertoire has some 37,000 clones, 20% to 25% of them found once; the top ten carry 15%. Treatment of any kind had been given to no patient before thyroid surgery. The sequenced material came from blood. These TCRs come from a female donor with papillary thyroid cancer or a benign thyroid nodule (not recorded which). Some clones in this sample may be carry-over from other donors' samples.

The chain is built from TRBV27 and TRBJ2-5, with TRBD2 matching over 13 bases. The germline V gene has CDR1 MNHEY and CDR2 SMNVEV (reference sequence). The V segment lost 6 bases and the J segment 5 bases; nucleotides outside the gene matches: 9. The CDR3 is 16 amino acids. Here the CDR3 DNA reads TGTGCCAGCAGCCTAGGGACTAGCGGGACATGGGAGACCCAGTACTTC. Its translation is CASSLGTSGTWETQYF.

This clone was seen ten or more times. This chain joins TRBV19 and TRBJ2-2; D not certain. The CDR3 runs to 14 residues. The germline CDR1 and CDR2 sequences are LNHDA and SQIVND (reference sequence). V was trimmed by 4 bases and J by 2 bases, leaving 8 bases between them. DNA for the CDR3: TGTGCCAGTAGTACCAATCTAAACACCGGGGAGCTGTTTTTT. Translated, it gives CASSTNLNTGELFF. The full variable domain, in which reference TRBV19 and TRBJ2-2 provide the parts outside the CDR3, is DGGITQSPKYLFRKEGQNVTLSCEQNLNHDAMYWYRQDPGQGLRLIYYSQIVNDFQKGDIAEGYSVSREKKESFPLTVTSAQKNPTAFYLCASSTNLNTGELFFGEGSRLTVL.

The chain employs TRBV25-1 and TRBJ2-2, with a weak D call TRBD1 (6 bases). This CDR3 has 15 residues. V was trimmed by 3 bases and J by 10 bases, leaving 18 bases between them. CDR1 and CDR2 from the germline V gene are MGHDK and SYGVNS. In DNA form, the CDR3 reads TGTGCCAGCAGTGAGACCGGACAGAACACCTTGGAGCTGTTTTTT. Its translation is CASSETGQNTLELFF.

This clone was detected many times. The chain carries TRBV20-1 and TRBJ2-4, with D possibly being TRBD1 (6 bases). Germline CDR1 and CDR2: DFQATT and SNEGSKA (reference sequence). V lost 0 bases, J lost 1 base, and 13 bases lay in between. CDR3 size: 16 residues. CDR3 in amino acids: CSARDHRVGAKNIQYF. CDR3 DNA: TGCAGTGCTAGAGATCACAGGGTTGGGGCCAAAAACATTCAGTACTTC.

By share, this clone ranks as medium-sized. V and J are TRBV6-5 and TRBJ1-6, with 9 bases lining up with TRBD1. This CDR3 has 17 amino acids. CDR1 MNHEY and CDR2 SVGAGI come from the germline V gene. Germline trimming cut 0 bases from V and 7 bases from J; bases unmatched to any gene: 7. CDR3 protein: CASSYSGTGNSNSPLHF. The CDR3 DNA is TGTGCCAGCAGTTACTCGGGGACAGGGAATTCAAATTCACCCCTCCACTTT.

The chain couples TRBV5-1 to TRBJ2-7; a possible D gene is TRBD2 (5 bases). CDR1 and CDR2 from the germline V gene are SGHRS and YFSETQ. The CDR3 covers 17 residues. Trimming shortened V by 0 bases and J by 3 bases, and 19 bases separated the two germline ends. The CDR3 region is CASSLVSRRAGLYEQYF. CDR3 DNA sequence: TGCGCCAGCAGCTTGGTATCCCGAAGGGCGGGCCTCTACGAGCAGTACTTC. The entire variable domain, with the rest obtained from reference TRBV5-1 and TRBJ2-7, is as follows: KAGVTQTPRYLIKTRGQQVTLSCSPISGHRSVSWYQQTPGQGLQFLFEYFSETQRNKGNFPGRFSGRQFSNSRSEMNVSTLELGDSALYLCASSLVSRRAGLYEQYFGPGTRLTVT.

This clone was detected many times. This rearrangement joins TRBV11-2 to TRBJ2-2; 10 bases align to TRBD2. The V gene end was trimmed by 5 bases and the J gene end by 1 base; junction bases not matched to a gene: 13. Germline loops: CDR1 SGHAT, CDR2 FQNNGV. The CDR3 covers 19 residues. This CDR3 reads CASSLVGRWTSGNTGELFF. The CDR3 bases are TGTGCCAGCAGCCTAGTCGGGAGGTGGACTAGCGGGAACACCGGGGAGCTGTTTTTT.

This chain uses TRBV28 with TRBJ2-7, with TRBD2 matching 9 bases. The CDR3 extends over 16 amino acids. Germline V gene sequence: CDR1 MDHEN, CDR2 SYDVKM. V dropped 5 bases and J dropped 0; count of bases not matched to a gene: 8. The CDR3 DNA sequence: TGTGCCAGCAGTCCTCGACTAGCGGAGCCCTCCTACGAGCAGTACTTC. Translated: CASSPRLAEPSYEQYF.

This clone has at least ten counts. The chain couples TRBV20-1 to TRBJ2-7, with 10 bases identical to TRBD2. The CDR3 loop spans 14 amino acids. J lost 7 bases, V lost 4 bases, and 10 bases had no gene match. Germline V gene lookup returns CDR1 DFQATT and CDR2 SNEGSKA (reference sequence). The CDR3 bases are TGCAGTGCTAACTTAGCGGGAGGAACGGGTGAGCAGTACTTC. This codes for CSANLAGGTGEQYF.

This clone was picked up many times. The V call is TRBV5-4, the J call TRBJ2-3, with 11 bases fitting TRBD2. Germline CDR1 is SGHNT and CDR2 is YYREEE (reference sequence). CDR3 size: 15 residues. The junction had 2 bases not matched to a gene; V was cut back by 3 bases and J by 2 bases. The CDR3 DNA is TGTGCCAGCAGCTGGACTAGCGGGCACACAGATACGCAGTATTTT. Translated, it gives CASSWTSGHTDTQYF.

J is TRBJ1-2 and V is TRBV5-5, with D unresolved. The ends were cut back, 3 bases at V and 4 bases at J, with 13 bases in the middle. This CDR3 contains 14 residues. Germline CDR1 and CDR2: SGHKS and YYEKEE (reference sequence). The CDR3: CASSSNGQPYGYTF. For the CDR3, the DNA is TGTGCCAGCAGCTCGAACGGGCAGCCCTATGGCTACACCTTC.

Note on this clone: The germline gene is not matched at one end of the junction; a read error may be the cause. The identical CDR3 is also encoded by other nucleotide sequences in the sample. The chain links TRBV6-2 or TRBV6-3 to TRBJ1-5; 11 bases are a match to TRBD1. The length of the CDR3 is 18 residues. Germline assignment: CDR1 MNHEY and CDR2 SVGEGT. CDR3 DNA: TGTGCCAGCAGACACGATCGGACAGGGGGCATCGACAATCAGCCCCGGCATTTT. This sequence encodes CASRHDRTGGIDNQPRHF.

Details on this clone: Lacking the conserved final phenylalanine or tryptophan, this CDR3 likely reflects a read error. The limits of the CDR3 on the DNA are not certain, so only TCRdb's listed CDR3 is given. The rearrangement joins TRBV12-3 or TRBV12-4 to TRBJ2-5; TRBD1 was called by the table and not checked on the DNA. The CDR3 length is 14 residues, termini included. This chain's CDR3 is CASSPTGAKETEYS.

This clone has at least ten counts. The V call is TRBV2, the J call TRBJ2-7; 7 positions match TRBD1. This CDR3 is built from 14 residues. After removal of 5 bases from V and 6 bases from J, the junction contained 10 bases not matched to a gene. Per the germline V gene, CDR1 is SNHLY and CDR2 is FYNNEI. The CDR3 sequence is CASSLRQGAVEQYF. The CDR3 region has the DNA TGTGCCAGCAGTCTAAGACAGGGTGCAGTCGAGCAGTACTTC.

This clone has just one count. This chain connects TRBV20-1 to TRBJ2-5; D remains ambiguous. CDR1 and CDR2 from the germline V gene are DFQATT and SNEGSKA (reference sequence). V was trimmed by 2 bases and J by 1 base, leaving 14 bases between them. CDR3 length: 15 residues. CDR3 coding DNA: TGCAGTGCTAGAACTCTAGTACTCTCCCAAGAGACCCAGTACTTC. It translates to CSARTLVLSQETQYF.

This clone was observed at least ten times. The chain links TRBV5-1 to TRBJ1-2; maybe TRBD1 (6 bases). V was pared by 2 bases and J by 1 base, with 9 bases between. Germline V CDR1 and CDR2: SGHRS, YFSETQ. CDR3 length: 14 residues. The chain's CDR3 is CASSLGGNNYGYTF. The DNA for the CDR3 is TGCGCCAGCAGCTTAGGGGGGAATAACTATGGCTACACCTTC.